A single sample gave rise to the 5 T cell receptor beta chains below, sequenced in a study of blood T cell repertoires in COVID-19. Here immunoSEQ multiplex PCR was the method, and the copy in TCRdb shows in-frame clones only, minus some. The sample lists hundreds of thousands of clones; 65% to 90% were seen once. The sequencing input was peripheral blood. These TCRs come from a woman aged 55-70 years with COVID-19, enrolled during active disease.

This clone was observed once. As DNA, the CDR3 is TGTGCCAGCTCACCGACAGCCGATAGCAATCAGCCCCAGCATTTT. Translated: CASSPTADSNQPQHF. The genes are TRBV18 and TRBJ1-5; a weak D match, TRBD1 (5 bases). This CDR3 has 15 residues. Germline lookup yields CDR1 KGHSH and CDR2 LQKENI. Trimming took 3 bases from V and 0 from J, leaving 9 bases between them.

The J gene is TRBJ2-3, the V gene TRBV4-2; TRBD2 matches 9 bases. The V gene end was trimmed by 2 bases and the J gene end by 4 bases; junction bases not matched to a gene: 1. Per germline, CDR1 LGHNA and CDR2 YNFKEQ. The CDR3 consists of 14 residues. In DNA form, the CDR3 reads TGTGCCAGCAGCCAACGACTAGCGGCAGATACGCAGTATTTT. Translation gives CASSQRLAADTQYF.

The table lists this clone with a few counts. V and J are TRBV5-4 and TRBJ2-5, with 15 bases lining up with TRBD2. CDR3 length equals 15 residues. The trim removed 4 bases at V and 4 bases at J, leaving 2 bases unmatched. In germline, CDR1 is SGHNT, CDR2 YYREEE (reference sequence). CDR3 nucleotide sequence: TGTGCCAGCAGCCCGGGACTAGCGGGGGGAGAGACCCAGTACTTC. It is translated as CASSPGLAGGETQYF.

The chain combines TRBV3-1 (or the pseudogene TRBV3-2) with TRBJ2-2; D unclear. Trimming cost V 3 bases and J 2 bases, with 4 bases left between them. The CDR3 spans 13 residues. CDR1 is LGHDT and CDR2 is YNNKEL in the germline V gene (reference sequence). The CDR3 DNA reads TGTGCCAGCAGCCACGTTAACACCGGGGAGCTGTTTTTT. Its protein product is CASSHVNTGELFF.

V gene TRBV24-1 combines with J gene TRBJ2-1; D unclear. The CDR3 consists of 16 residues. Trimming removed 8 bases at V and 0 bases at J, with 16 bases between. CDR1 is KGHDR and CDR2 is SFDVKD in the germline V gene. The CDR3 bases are TGTGCCACCACCACCCCAAGTCGCAGCTCCTACAATGAGCAGTTCTTC. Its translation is CATTTPSRSSYNEQFF.